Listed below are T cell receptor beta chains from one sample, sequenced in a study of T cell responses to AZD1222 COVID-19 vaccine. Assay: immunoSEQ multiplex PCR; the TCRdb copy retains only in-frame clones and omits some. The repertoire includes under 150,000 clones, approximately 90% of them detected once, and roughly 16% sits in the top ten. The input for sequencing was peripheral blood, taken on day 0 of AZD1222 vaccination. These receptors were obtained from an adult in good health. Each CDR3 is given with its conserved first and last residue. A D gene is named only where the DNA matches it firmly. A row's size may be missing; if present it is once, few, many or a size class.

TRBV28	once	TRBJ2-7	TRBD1	TGTGCCAGCAGTTTTATCGCCGGGACAGGGTATATTTACGAGCAGTACTTC	CASSFIAGTGYIYEQYF
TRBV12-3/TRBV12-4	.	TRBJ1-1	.	TGTGCCAGCAGTTCAGGTTCCATTACTGAAGCTTTCTTT	CASSSGSITEAFF
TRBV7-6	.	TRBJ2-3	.	TGTGCCAGCAGCTACTATCCCGCCGGGATCCGGGGAGATACGCAGTATTTT	CASSYYPAGIRGDTQYF
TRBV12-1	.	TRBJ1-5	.	TGTGCCAGCAGCGCCGCCCGGACAGTAAATCAGCCCCAGCATTTT	CASSAARTVNQPQHF
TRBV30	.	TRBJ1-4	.	TGTGCCTGGAGTGTTGGCAGGGGAGAAAAACTGTTTTTT	CAWSVGRGEKLFF
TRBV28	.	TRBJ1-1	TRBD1	TGTGCCAGCAGCCCGGGACAGCTTAGGACTGAAGCTTTCTTT	CASSPGQLRTEAFF
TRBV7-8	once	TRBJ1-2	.	TGTGCCAGCAGCTTAGGGATCGGGGGCGTTGGCTATGGCTACACCTTC	CASSLGIGGVGYGYTF
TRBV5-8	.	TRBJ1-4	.	TGTGCCAGCAGCCTAGGGCAACGCGCAACTAATGAAAAACTGTTTTTT	CASSLGQRATNEKLFF
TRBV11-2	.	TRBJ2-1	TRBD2	TGTGCCAGCAGACCATCACTAGCGGGGGGGTCAAATGAGCAGTTCTTC	CASRPSLAGGSNEQFF
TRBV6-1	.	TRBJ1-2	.	TGTGCCAGCAGTGAAGACTCCACATGGTTTGGCTACACCTTC	CASSEDSTWFGYTF
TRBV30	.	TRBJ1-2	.	TGTGCCTGGAGCCAATTAAACTATGGCTACACCTTC	CAWSQLNYGYTF
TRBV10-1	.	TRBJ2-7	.	TGCGCCAGCAGTGATGTAAGGCCTGGCCACGAGCAGTACTTC	CASSDVRPGHEQYF
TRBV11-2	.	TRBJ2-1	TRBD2	TGTGCCAGCAGCCCCGGGACTAGCGGCGAGCAGTTCTTC	CASSPGTSGEQFF
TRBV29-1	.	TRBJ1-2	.	TGCAGCGTTGGTGGCTCCCGGGACGCCGTCTATGGCTACACCTTC	CSVGGSRDAVYGYTF
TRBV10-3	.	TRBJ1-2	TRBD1	TGTGCCATCAGGGAGGGGGCGTCTAACTATGGCTACACCTTC	CAIREGASNYGYTF
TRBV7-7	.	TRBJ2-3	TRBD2	TGTGCCAGCAGCCCACTAGCGGGGGGCTCAGATACGCAGTATTTT	CASSPLAGGSDTQYF
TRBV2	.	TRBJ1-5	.	TGTGCCAGCAGTGGTACCGGGACACAAATTAATCAGCCCCAGCATTTT	CASSGTGTQINQPQHF
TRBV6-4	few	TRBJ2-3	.	TGTGCCAGCAGTGACTCGACCGCGGGGGCTAGCACAGATACGCAGTATTTT	CASSDSTAGASTDTQYF
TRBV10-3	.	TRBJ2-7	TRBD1	TGTGCCATCAGCCCCGGGACAGGGACGGGCTCCTACGAGCAGTACTTC	CAISPGTGTGSYEQYF
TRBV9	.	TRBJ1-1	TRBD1	TGTGCCAGCAGCCCCCGACAGGGCGGAACTAACACTGAAGCTTTCTTT	CASSPRQGGTNTEAFF
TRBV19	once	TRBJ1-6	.	TGTGCCAGTAGATCGAAGGCAGGGCTAAATTCACCCCTCCACTTT	CASRSKAGLNSPLHF
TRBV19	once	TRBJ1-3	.	TGTGCCAGTAGTATCGCTGGCCAGGGACATGCTGGAAACACCATATATTTT	CASSIAGQGHAGNTIYF
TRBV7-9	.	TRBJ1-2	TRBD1	TGTGCCAGCAGCCCCTATTGGACAGGGGTCTATGGCTACACCTTC	CASSPYWTGVYGYTF
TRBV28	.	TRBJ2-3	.	TGTGCCAGCAGTTTAGGTGGGACAGATACGCAGTATTTT	CASSLGGTDTQYF
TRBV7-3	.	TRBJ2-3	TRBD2	TGTGCCAGCAGTATAGCGGGGAGCACAGATACGCAGTATTTT	CASSIAGSTDTQYF
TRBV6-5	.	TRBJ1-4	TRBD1	TGTGCCAGCAGTTACTCGAGACAGGGGGACGAAAAACTGTTTTTT	CASSYSRQGDEKLFF
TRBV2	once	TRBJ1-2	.	TGTGCCAGCCACAGGGTCGAAATGGATGGCTACACCTTC	CASHRVEMDGYTF
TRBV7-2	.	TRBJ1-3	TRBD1	TGTGCCAGCAAGAGGACAGGGGGTTTCTCTGGAAACACCATATATTTT	CASKRTGGFSGNTIYF
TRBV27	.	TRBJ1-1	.	TGTGCCAGCAGTTTACGAGGACCGGAAAATGAAGCTTTCTTT	CASSLRGPENEAFF
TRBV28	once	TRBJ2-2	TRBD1	TGTGCCAGCAGTCCCCAAGGGACAGGGGATTTCACCGGGGAGCTGTTTTTT	CASSPQGTGDFTGELFF
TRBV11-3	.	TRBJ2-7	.	TGTGCCAGCAGCTTTGGCAGGGGTGGATACGAGCAGTACTTC	CASSFGRGGYEQYF
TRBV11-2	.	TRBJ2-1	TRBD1	TGTGCCAGCGGGACAGGCTCCTACAATGAGCAGTTCTTC	CASGTGSYNEQFF
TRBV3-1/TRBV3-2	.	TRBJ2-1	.	TGTGCCGCTAGCTCCTACAATGAGCAGTTCTTC	CAASSYNEQFF
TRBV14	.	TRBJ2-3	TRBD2	TGTGCCAGCAGCCAAAGTCGGGGGGGCCACACAGATACGCAGTATTTT	CASSQSRGGHTDTQYF
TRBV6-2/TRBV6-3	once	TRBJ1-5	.	TGTGCCAGCAGTTACGGGGGGGCGCCCGATCAGCCCCAGCATTTT	CASSYGGAPDQPQHF
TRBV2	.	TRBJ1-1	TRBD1	TGTGCCAGCAGTGGGACAGGGGGCACTGAAGCTTTCTTT	CASSGTGGTEAFF
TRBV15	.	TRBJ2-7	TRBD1	TGTGCCACCAGCAGACTGGGGACAGCTAGATCCTACGAGCAGTACTTC	CATSRLGTARSYEQYF
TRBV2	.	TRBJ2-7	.	TGTGCCAGCAAAGTCAGTCGTAGCTCCTACGAGCAGTACTTC	CASKVSRSSYEQYF
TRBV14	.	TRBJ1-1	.	TGTGCCAGCAGCGAATTCATGAACACTGAAGCTTTCTTT	CASSEFMNTEAFF
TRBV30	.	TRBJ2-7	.	TGTGCCTGGAGTGCCATAGCACCGGGACAAGGGGCCTCCGTGGACTTC	CAWSAIAPGQGASVDF
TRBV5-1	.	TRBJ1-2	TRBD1	TGCGCCAGCAGCATAAACGGACAGGTCTCGTATGGTGGCTACACCTTC	CASSINGQVSYGGYTF
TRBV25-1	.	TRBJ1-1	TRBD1	TGTGCCAGCAGTGTAACGGGACAGGCGAAGGCTTTCTTT	CASSVTGQAKAFF
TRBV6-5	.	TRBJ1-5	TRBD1	TGTGCCAGCGGGAGGGGGCTCAATCAGCCCCAGCATTTT	CASGRGLNQPQHF
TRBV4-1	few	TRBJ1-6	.	TGCGCCAGCAGCCAAGGTCCCACCTCTAATTCACCCCTCCACTTT	CASSQGPTSNSPLHF
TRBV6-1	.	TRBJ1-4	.	TGTGCCAGCAGTGAAGTGGCAGGGGCAGGTGAAAAACTGTTTTTT	CASSEVAGAGEKLFF
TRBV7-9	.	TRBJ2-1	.	TGTGCCAGCAGCCCCATGAATGAGCAGTTCTTC	CASSPMNEQFF
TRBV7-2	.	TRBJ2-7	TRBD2	TGTGCCAGCAGCCAGATCGGGGCGGGGGCCTACGAGCAGTACTTC	CASSQIGAGAYEQYF
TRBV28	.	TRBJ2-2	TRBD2	TGTGCCAGCAGTTTACTGGGGGGGATTAACACCGGGGAGCTGTTTTTT	CASSLLGGINTGELFF
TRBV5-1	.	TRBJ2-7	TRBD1	TGCGCCAGCAGCACGGGACAGGTAGCCTACGAGCAGTACTTC	CASSTGQVAYEQYF
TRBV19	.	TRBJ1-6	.	TGTGCCAGTAGTAGAGTCGCAGGGAGGGATTCACCCCTCCACTTT	CASSRVAGRDSPLHF
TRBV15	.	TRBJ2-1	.	TGTGCCACCAGCAGAGCGACAGGCTCCTACAATGAGCAGTTCTTC	CATSRATGSYNEQFF
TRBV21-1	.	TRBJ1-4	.	TGTGCCAGCAGCGAGACGGACAGGGGGCAGCTAGGTGAAAAACTGTTTTTT	CASSETDRGQLGEKLFF
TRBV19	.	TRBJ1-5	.	TGTGCCAGTTCCTTAAACAGGGGCAATCAGCCCCAGCATTTT	CASSLNRGNQPQHF
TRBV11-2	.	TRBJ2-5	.	TGTGCCAGCAGCTTAGTACAAGAGACCCAGTACTTC	CASSLVQETQYF
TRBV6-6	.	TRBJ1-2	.	TGTGCCAGCAGACCACCTAAGACAGGACTCAACTATGGCTACACCTTC	CASRPPKTGLNYGYTF
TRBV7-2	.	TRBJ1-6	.	TGTGCCAGCAGCTTAGGTTTCCAGGGAAATTCACCCCTCCACTTT	CASSLGFQGNSPLHF
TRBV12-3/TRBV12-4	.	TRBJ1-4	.	TGTGCCAGCAGCAGGGTGGGTTATGAAAAACTGTTTTTT	CASSRVGYEKLFF